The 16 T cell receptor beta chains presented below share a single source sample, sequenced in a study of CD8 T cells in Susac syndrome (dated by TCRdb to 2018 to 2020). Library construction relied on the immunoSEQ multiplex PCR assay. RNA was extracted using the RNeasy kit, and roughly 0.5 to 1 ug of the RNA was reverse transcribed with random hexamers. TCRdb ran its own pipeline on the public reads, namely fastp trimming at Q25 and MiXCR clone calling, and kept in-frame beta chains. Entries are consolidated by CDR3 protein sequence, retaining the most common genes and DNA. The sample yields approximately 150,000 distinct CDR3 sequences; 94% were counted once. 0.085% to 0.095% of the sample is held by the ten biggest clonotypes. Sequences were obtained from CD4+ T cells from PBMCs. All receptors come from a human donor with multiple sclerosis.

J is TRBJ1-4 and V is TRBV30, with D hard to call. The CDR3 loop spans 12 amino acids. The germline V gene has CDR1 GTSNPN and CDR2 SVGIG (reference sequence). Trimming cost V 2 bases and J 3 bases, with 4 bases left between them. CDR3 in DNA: TGTGCCTGGAGTAGGTCTAATGAAAAACTGTTTTTT. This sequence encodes CAWSRSNEKLFF.

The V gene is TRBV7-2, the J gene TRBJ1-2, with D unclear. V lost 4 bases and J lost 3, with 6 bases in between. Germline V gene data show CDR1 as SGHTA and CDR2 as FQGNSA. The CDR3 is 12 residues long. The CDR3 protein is CASSSRDYGYTF. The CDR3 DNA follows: TGTGCCAGCAGCTCCCGAGACTATGGCTACACCTTC.

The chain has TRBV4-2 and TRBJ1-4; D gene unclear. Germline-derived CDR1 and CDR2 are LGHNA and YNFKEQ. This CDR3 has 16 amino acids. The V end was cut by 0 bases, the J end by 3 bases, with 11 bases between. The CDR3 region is CASSQDWAFPNEKLFF. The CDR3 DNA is TGTGCCAGCAGCCAAGATTGGGCGTTTCCTAATGAAAAACTGTTTTTT.

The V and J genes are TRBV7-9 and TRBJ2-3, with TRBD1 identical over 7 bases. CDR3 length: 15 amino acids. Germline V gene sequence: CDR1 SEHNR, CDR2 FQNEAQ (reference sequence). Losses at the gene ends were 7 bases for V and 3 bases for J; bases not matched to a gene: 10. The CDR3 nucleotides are TGTGCCAGCAACCTAGACAGGGAGAGGACAGATACGCAGTATTTT. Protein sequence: CASNLDRERTDTQYF.

Here the CDR3 DNA reads TGTGCCAGCAGCTTAGGCCTAAGGGACAATGAGCAGTTCTTC. Translation gives CASSLGLRDNEQFF. This chain links TRBV7-9 with TRBJ2-1; unclear D gene. This CDR3 is built from 14 residues. The germline V gene encodes CDR1 SEHNR and CDR2 FQNEAQ (reference sequence). The germline V and J ends were trimmed by 1 base and 5 bases, with 9 bases remaining between them. Full variable domain (missing parts from reference TRBV7-9 and TRBJ2-1): DTGVSQNPRHKITKRGQNVTFRCDPISEHNRLYWYRQTLGQGPEFLTYFQNEAQLEKSRLLSDRFSAERPKGSFSTLEIQRTEQGDSAMYLCASSLGLRDNEQFFGPGTRLTVL.

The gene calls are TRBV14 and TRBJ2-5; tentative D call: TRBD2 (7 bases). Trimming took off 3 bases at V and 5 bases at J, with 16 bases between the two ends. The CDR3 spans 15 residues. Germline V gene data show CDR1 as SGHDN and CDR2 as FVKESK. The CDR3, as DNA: TGTGCCAGCAGCCAGCTGGGAGGGGGAGAGGAGACCCAGTACTTC. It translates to CASSQLGGGEETQYF.

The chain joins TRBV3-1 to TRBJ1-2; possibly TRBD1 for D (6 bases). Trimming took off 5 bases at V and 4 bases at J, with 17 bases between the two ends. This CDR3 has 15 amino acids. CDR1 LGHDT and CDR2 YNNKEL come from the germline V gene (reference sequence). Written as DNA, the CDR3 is TGTGCCAGCAGCGCGGACAGTTCCTCGTCCTATGGCTACACCTTC. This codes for CASSADSSSSYGYTF.

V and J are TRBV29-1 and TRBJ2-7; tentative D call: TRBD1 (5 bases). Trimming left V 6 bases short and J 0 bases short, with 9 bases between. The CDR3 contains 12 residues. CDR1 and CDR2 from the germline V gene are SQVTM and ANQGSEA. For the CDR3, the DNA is TGCAGCGTCAGGGTGAGCTCCTACGAGCAGTACTTC. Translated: CSVRVSSYEQYF.

The CDR3 DNA sequence: TGCAGCGTTGGTCGGTCCCTCATGAACACTGAAGCTTTCTTT. Protein product: CSVGRSLMNTEAFF. The J gene is TRBJ1-1, the V gene TRBV29-1; D not certain. Looked up from germline, CDR1 is SQVTM and CDR2 is ANQGSEA. The CDR3 loop spans 14 amino acids. Trimming cost V 4 bases and J 0 bases, with 12 bases left between them.

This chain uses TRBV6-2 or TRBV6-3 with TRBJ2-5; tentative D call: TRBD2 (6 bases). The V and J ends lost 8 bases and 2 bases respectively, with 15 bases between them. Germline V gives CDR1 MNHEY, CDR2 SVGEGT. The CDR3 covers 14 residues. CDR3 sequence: CASRDLATQETQYF. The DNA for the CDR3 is TGTGCCAGCCGAGACCTAGCGACTCAAGAGACCCAGTACTTC.

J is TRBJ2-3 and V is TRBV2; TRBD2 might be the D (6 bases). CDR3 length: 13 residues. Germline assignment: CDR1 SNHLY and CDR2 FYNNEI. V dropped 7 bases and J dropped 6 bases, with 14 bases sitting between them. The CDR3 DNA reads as TGTGCCAGCACAATTGTGGAGGGCGATACGCAGTATTTT. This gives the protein CASTIVEGDTQYF.

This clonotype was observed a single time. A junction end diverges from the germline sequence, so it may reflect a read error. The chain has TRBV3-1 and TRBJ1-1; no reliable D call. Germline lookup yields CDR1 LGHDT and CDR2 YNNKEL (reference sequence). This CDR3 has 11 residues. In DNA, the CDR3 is TGTGCCAGCAGCCAAGGTTCCACCCCGGCTTTT. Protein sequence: CASSQGSTPAF.

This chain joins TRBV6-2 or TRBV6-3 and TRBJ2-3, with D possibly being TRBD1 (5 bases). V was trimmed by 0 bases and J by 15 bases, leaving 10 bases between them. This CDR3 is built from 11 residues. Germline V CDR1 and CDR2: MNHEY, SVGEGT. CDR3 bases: TGTGCCAGCAGTTACTCGAGCAGGGAATATTTT. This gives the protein CASSYSSREYF.

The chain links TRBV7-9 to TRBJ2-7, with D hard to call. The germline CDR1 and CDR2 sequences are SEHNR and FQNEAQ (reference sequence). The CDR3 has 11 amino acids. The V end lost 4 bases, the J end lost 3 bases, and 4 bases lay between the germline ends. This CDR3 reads CASSSDYEQYF. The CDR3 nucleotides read TGTGCCAGCAGCTCCGACTACGAGCAGTACTTC.

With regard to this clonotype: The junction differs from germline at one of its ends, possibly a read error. The CDR3 spells CSASAGEGLGF. The CDR3 DNA is TGCAGTGCTAGTGCAGGGGAAGGGCTGGGCTTT. The chain is built from TRBV20-1 and TRBJ1-1, with a weak D call TRBD1 (6 bases). The CDR3 is 11 amino acids. CDR1 and CDR2 from the germline V gene are DFQATT and SNEGSKA (reference sequence).

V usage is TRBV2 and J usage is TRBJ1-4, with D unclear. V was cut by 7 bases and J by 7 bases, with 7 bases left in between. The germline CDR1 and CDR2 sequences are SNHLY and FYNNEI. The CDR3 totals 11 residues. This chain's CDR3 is CASIVGEKLFF. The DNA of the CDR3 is TGTGCCAGCATCGTTGGTGAAAAACTGTTTTTT.